Following are 14 T cell receptor beta chains from one sample sequenced in a study of T cell repertoires in cytomegalovirus infection. TCRdb processed the reads anew with MiXCR; each CDR3 protein has one entry. The table has approximately 350,000 distinct CDR3 sequences, roughly 34% seen once. These receptors lack a known antigen. The source was cultured PBMCs, collected from culture after CMV antigen stimulation. The receptors were sampled from a human donor in good health (CMV status not recorded). Some clones in this sample may be carry-over from other donors' samples.

V gene TRBV7-9 combines with J gene TRBJ2-7; tentative D call: TRBD1 (5 bases). Germline CDR1 SEHNR, CDR2 FQNEAQ (reference sequence). The CDR3 runs 12 residues. CDR3 in amino acids: CASSLGQGIPDV. The CDR3 nucleotides read TGTGCCAGCAGCTTAGGGCAGGGAATTCCGGACGTC.

CDR3 in DNA: TGTGCCAGCAGCTCTTGGCGGGAGGACGCCGGGGAGCTGTTTTTT. Translating it yields CASSSWREDAGELFF. The rearrangement joins TRBV7-9 to TRBJ2-2, with 8 bases that match TRBD2. Germline V CDR1 and CDR2: SEHNR, FQNEAQ (reference sequence). Germline trimming cut 4 bases from V and 6 bases from J; bases unmatched to any gene: 7. This CDR3 has 15 residues.

This rearrangement joins TRBV19 to TRBJ2-5; D gene uncertain. Trimming removed 2 bases at V and 2 bases at J, with 6 bases between. CDR1 is LNHDA, CDR2 SQIVND, per germline (reference sequence). This CDR3 region has 13 residues. The CDR3, as DNA: TGTGCCAGTAGTATACCACCACAAGAGACCCAGTACTTC. It translates to CASSIPPQETQYF.

This chain links TRBV4-2 with TRBJ2-5; weak D call: TRBD2 (6 bases). Germline V gene data show CDR1 as LGHNA and CDR2 as YNFKEQ. V shed 4 bases and J shed 4 bases, with 16 bases lying between them. This CDR3 is 15 amino acids long. In nucleotides, the CDR3 is TGTGCCAGCAGCCGGATCGAACGGGAGCGAGAGACCCAGTACTTC. This gives the protein CASSRIERERETQYF.

The chain recombines TRBV12-3 or TRBV12-4 with TRBJ2-3; no reliable D call. The CDR3 is 13 residues long. V lost 3 bases and J 5 bases, leaving 9 bases between the germline ends. The CDR3 DNA is TGTGCCAGCAGTTTGTTACTCGTAGATACGCAGTATTTT. Translation gives CASSLLLVDTQYF.

This chain connects TRBV6-2 or TRBV6-3 to TRBJ1-2; the D is unclear. V dropped 5 bases and J dropped 8 bases, with 15 bases sitting between them. Germline lookup yields CDR1 MNHEY and CDR2 SVGEGT. The CDR3 runs 13 residues. CDR3 bases: TGTGCCAGCAGTGCCCACTCCGAACTGGGCTACACCTTC. This encodes CASSAHSELGYTF.

Only one count was recorded for this clonotype. V and J are TRBV4-1 and TRBJ2-5; D might be TRBD2 (5 bases). Germline assignment: CDR1 MGHRA and CDR2 YSYEKL. The CDR3 loop spans 15 amino acids. Trimming cost V 0 bases and J 2 bases, with 10 bases left between them. The CDR3: CASSQDLASQETQYF. The CDR3 nucleotides are TGCGCCAGCAGCCAAGATTTAGCGTCACAAGAGACCCAGTACTTC.

V gene TRBV18 combines with J gene TRBJ2-7, with TRBD2 matching 15 bases. The V gene's germline CDR1 is KGHSH and CDR2 LQKENI. The trim removed 3 bases at V and 4 bases at J, leaving 4 bases unmatched. This CDR3 has 16 residues. The CDR3 DNA reads TGTGCCAGCTCACCTCCGGGACTAGCGGGAGGTTACGAGCAGTACTTC. As protein: CASSPPGLAGGYEQYF. The complete variable domain, with remaining parts taken from reference TRBV18 and TRBJ2-7, reads NAGVMQNPRHLVRRRGQEARLRCSPMKGHSHVYWYRQLPEEGLKFMVYLQKENIIDESGMPKERFSAEFPKEGPSILRIQQVVRGDSAAYFCASSPPGLAGGYEQYFGPGTRLTVT.

This clonotype appeared many times. CDR3 loop: CASRDPGSYNEQFF. In nucleotides, the CDR3 is TGTGCCAGCAGGGATCCGGGCTCCTACAATGAGCAGTTCTTC. J is TRBJ2-1 and V is TRBV6-2 or TRBV6-3; D gene uncertain. Germline V gives CDR1 MNHEY, CDR2 SVGEGT. Deletions cut 6 bases from V and 0 bases from J, with 9 bases between. This CDR3 comprises 14 residues.

The genes are TRBV29-1 and TRBJ1-1; D gene ambiguous. The germline V gene encodes CDR1 SQVTM and CDR2 ANQGSEA. V dropped 7 bases and J dropped 4 bases, with 16 bases sitting between them. The CDR3 sequence is 13 residues long. The CDR3 loop is CSGFGGRSTEAFF. In DNA, the CDR3 is TGCAGCGGGTTCGGCGGGAGGAGCACTGAAGCTTTCTTT.

This clonotype was detected a few times. The chain has TRBV4-1 and TRBJ2-1; D might be TRBD2 (6 bases). Trimming left V 5 bases short and J 5 bases short, with 13 bases between. The CDR3 has 14 residues. The V gene's germline CDR1 is MGHRA and CDR2 YSYEKL. The CDR3 protein is CASSTRTGDNEQFF. CDR3 in DNA: TGCGCCAGCAGCACTCGGACGGGAGACAATGAGCAGTTCTTC.

This clonotype showed up just a few times. The chain recombines TRBV7-9 with TRBJ2-5; 11 nucleotides match TRBD2. The CDR3 has 15 amino acids. The junction had 6 bases not matched to a gene; V was cut back by 4 bases and J by 5 bases. From germline, CDR1 is SEHNR and CDR2 FQNEAQ (reference sequence). The CDR3 loop reads CASSYTSGSRETQYF. CDR3 in DNA: TGTGCCAGCAGCTATACTAGCGGGAGTCGGGAGACCCAGTACTTC.

This clonotype appeared once. The chain recombines TRBV15 with TRBJ2-5, with D possibly matching TRBD1 (5 bases). With 4 bases removed from V and 2 bases from J, the gap between germline ends came to 11 bases. The CDR3 covers 14 residues. The germline V gene encodes CDR1 LNHNV and CDR2 YYDKDF (reference sequence). CDR3 in amino acids: CATSNRTTQETQYF. CDR3 coding DNA: TGTGCCACCAGCAACCGGACAACTCAAGAGACCCAGTACTTC.

The V and J genes are TRBV7-6 and TRBJ2-1; D is unclear. Germline CDR1 SGHVS, CDR2 FNYEAQ. The CDR3 spans 15 residues. Trimming took off 3 bases at V and 1 base at J, with 10 bases between the two ends. CDR3 loop: CASSFSDTSYNEQFF. DNA for the CDR3: TGTGCCAGCAGCTTTAGTGACACATCCTACAATGAGCAGTTCTTC.